This TCR beta chain stems from a study of CD8+CD57+ T cells in acquired aplastic anemia. Overall study context: The average for DNA from sorted CD4+ and CD8+ cells was 2.5 to 4 ug.

Researchers used genomic DNA as the template to profile TCR beta VDJ and CDR3. TCRdb processed the reads anew with MiXCR; each CDR3 protein has one entry. Here the sample spans around 290,000 distinct CDR3 sequences, approximately 60% being singletons. With regard to this clonotype: What it binds is not known.

Study results and caveats: Overlapping CD8+ CDR3 repertoires of patients and controls contained under 30 shared sequences.

Germline-derived CDR1 and CDR2 are LNHNV and YYDKDF (reference sequence). V lost 3 bases, J lost 4 bases, and 6 bases stayed unmatched. The CDR3 loop spans 14 amino acids. Patients selected for sequencing had displayed CD8+CD57+ cell expansion by flow cytometry. Patients uniformly had severe acquired aplastic anemia. This sequence was found in a human donor with aplastic anemia. The chain has TRBV15 and TRBJ2-7; 7 bases agree with TRBD2. Sequencing was carried out using sorted CD4+, CD8+, or CD8+CD57+ T cells (not recorded which) from PBMCs. CDR3 DNA sequence: TGTGCCACCAGCAGGGTTGGGGGGGAATACGAGCAGTACTTC. It yields the protein CATSRVGGEYEQYF.